The rows below give T cell receptor beta chains drawn from one sample of a study of CD8 T cells in ankylosing spondylitis. Each CDR3 protein gets one entry after TCRdb re-called the 5' RACE reads with MiXCR. The sample shows approximately 290,000 distinct CDR3 sequences, less than 25% of them seen only once. The sample consisted of blood, either unsorted or a sorted T cell fraction (not recorded which). These receptors all stem from a female donor with ankylosing spondylitis or in good health (not recorded which). Each CDR3 is given with its conserved first and last residue. A D gene is named only where the DNA matches it firmly. Clone size is given for some rows only: seen once, a few or many times, or a class if the clone is expanded.

d_gene	abundance	v_gene	j_gene	CDR3aa	CDR3nt
.	few	TRBV20-1	TRBJ2-3	CSCGGAGTDTQYF	TGCAGTTGTGGTGGAGCCGGCACAGATACGCAGTATTTT
.	few	TRBV7-2	TRBJ2-1	CASSLEGTRNEQFF	TGTGCCAGCAGCTTAGAGGGGACCAGGAATGAGCAGTTCTTC
TRBD1	.	TRBV5-1	TRBJ2-7	CASSPKGQYDEQYF	TGCGCCAGCAGCCCCAAGGGACAGTACGACGAGCAGTACTTC
TRBD2	few	TRBV7-9	TRBJ2-1	CASSFSGGRRNEQFF	TGTGCCAGCAGCTTTTCGGGAGGACGGCGCAATGAGCAGTTCTTC
TRBD2	.	TRBV12-3/TRBV12-4	TRBJ2-5	CASSPREIGETQYF	TGTGCCAGCAGTCCGCGGGAGATCGGGGAGACCCAGTACTTC
TRBD2	few	TRBV24-1	TRBJ2-1	CATSEGGLAPEQFF	TGTGCCACCAGTGAAGGGGGACTAGCGCCTGAGCAGTTCTTC
TRBD2	few	TRBV12-3/TRBV12-4	TRBJ2-5	CASSFATSGRMTSGSRETQYF	TGTGCCAGCAGTTTCGCGACCTCCGGACGGATGACTAGCGGGAGTCGAGAGACCCAGTACTTC
.	.	TRBV19	TRBJ1-4	CASSRGGYNEKLFF	TGTGCCAGTAGCAGGGGAGGATATAATGAAAAACTGTTTTTT
.	.	TRBV28	TRBJ2-7	CASSTYRVTYEQYF	TGTGCCAGCAGTACCTACAGGGTGACCTACGAGCAGTACTTC
.	.	TRBV12-3/TRBV12-4	TRBJ2-1	CASSLGDSLEQFF	TGTGCCAGCAGTTTAGGGGACTCCTTGGAACAGTTCTTC
.	.	TRBV7-9	TRBJ1-3	CAISLAPNSGNTIYF	TGTGCCATCAGCTTAGCGCCCAACTCTGGAAACACCATATATTTT
.	few	TRBV20-1	TRBJ2-7	CSARGGVDEQYF	TGCAGTGCTAGAGGTGGGGTCGACGAGCAGTACTTC
TRBD2	few	TRBV10-3	TRBJ2-3	CAISVRQREGADTQYF	TGTGCCATCAGTGTTAGACAGCGGGAGGGCGCAGATACGCAGTATTTT
TRBD2	.	TRBV12-3/TRBV12-4	TRBJ2-5	CASSPLAGAPGAQYF	TGTGCCAGCAGTCCCCTAGCGGGAGCCCCAGGGGCCCAGTACTTC
.	few	TRBV19	TRBJ2-2	CASVGTSQPTGELFF	TGTGCCAGCGTCGGGACAAGCCAACCTACCGGGGAGCTGTTTTTT
.	.	TRBV6-4	TRBJ2-1	CASSEGRFSGYNEQFF	TGTGCCAGCAGTGAGGGTCGGTTCAGTGGGTACAATGAGCAGTTCTTC
.	.	TRBV5-6	TRBJ2-3	CAISSGVIVDTQYF	TGTGCCATCAGCTCCGGGGTGATAGTGGATACGCAGTATTTT
TRBD1	.	TRBV30	TRBJ2-1	CAWSKDREYEQFF	TGTGCCTGGAGTAAGGACAGGGAATATGAGCAGTTCTTC
.	few	TRBV4-2	TRBJ1-1	CASSHRGLLTGNTEAFF	TGTGCCAGCAGCCATAGAGGCCTCCTTACAGGGAACACTGAAGCTTTCTTT
TRBD2	few	TRBV7-2	TRBJ2-5	CASSLGLSSSGGEETQYF	TGTGCCAGCAGCTTAGGGCTTAGTAGTAGCGGGGGAGAGGAGACCCAGTACTTC
.	.	TRBV12-3/TRBV12-4	TRBJ2-3	CASSLRGTGTDTQYF	TGTGCCAGCAGTTTAAGGGGGACCGGCACAGATACGCAGTATTTT
.	.	TRBV15	TRBJ2-2	CATSRGARAGELFF	TGTGCCACCAGCAGAGGGGCGAGGGCCGGGGAGCTGTTTTTT
TRBD2	.	TRBV7-6	TRBJ2-5	CASSPTSGGWQTQYF	TGTGCCAGCAGCCCCACTAGCGGCGGGTGGCAGACCCAGTACTTC
TRBD1	many	TRBV6-1	TRBJ2-1	CASARDSDFNEQFF	TGTGCCAGTGCCCGGGACAGTGACTTCAATGAGCAGTTCTTC
.	few	TRBV14	TRBJ1-1	CASSPTGGGPMNTEAFF	TGTGCCAGCAGCCCGACGGGTGGGGGCCCCATGAACACTGAAGCTTTCTTT
.	few	TRBV20-1	TRBJ1-1	CSARDWDGEAFF	TGCAGTGCTAGAGATTGGGACGGGGAAGCTTTCTTT
TRBD1	.	TRBV2	TRBJ2-1	CASSHWEGQGNNEQFF	TGTGCCAGCAGTCATTGGGAGGGACAGGGTAACAATGAGCAGTTCTTC
TRBD2	.	TRBV30	TRBJ2-3	CAWSRRGADTQYF	TGTGCCTGGAGCCGGCGGGGGGCAGATACGCAGTATTTT
TRBD1	.	TRBV7-3	TRBJ2-5	CASSSSTRDSLETQYF	TGTGCCAGCAGCTCCTCGACTCGGGACAGTCTAGAGACCCAGTACTTC
.	few	TRBV4-3	TRBJ1-2	CASSQEGQNVYGYTF	TGCGCCAGCAGCCAAGAGGGCCAGAACGTCTATGGCTACACCTTC
.	once	TRBV3-1	TRBJ2-6	CASSRDHSGANVLTF	TGTGCCAGCAGCCGAGATCACTCTGGGGCCAACGTCCTGACTTTC
TRBD2	few	TRBV7-2	TRBJ2-1	CASSQKRLAVYNEQFF	TGTGCCAGCAGCCAAAAAAGACTAGCGGTATACAATGAGCAGTTCTTC
.	.	TRBV11-2	TRBJ1-1	CASSPSGRYAFF	TGTGCCAGCAGCCCATCCGGGAGGTACGCTTTCTTT
.	few	TRBV29-1	TRBJ1-1	CSVTGAIGTEAFF	TGCAGCGTCACGGGTGCCATCGGAACTGAAGCTTTCTTT
TRBD2	few	TRBV19	TRBJ2-7	CASSTPGSGTYEQYF	TGTGCCAGTAGTACGCCGGGTAGCGGGACCTACGAGCAGTACTTC
TRBD2	few	TRBV29-1	TRBJ2-1	CSGDLAASYNEQFF	TGCAGCGGGGATCTAGCGGCCTCCTACAATGAGCAGTTCTTC
.	few	TRBV2	TRBJ1-1	CASSGFGTEAFF	TGTGCCAGCAGTGGATTTGGCACTGAAGCTTTCTTT
.	.	TRBV19	TRBJ2-2	CASLSLARTGELFF	TGTGCCAGTTTGTCCCTAGCGCGAACCGGGGAGCTGTTTTTT
.	few	TRBV24-1	TRBJ1-2	CATSENWGGGYTF	TGTGCCACCAGTGAAAACTGGGGGGGAGGCTACACCTTC
.	few	TRBV4-3	TRBJ1-1	CASSQEQDLNTEAFF	TGCGCCAGCAGCCAAGAACAGGATTTGAACACTGAAGCTTTCTTT
.	few	TRBV20-1	TRBJ2-1	CSARVLADEQFF	TGCAGTGCTAGAGTTTTAGCGGATGAGCAGTTCTTC
.	.	TRBV6-1	TRBJ2-5	CASIPPGKGETQYF	TGTGCCAGCATACCGCCGGGGAAGGGAGAGACCCAGTACTTC
TRBD1	.	TRBV9	TRBJ1-1	CASSPRTGTEAFF	TGTGCCAGCAGCCCCCGGACAGGGACTGAAGCTTTCTTT
TRBD1	many	TRBV6-1	TRBJ1-5	CASSPGTGSEGNQPQHF	TGTGCCAGCAGTCCCGGGACAGGGTCAGAGGGCAATCAGCCCCAGCATTTT
TRBD2	.	TRBV20-1	TRBJ2-1	CSFYRTSGAAGQFF	TGCAGTTTTTACAGGACTAGCGGGGCGGCGGGGCAGTTCTTC
.	.	TRBV7-8	TRBJ2-2	CASSFADITGELFF	TGTGCCAGCAGCTTCGCGGACATCACCGGGGAGCTGTTTTTT
.	many	TRBV7-7	TRBJ2-7	CASSLGLADSYEQYF	TGTGCCAGCAGCTTAGGGCTAGCAGACTCCTACGAGCAGTACTTC
.	few	TRBV29-1	TRBJ2-7	CSVEGHSYEQYF	TGCAGCGTTGAAGGGCATTCCTACGAGCAGTACTTC
.	many	TRBV6-1	TRBJ1-2	CASSPRPGNGYTF	TGTGCCAGCAGTCCAAGGCCTGGAAATGGCTACACCTTC
.	.	TRBV13	TRBJ2-2	CASSLDGLLGPGELFF	TGTGCCAGCAGCTTAGATGGGCTTTTGGGACCCGGGGAGCTGTTTTTT
TRBD2	.	TRBV5-1	TRBJ2-7	CASSAPLAGGTEQYF	TGCGCCAGCAGCGCCCCGCTAGCGGGAGGAACCGAGCAGTACTTC
TRBD2	few	TRBV5-1	TRBJ2-1	CASSSWTSGSGNEQFF	TGCGCCAGCAGCAGCTGGACTAGCGGGAGTGGCAATGAGCAGTTCTTC
.	.	TRBV12-3/TRBV12-4	TRBJ1-1	CASSLSSDFEAFF	TGTGCCAGCAGTTTATCCTCGGACTTCGAAGCTTTCTTT